This T cell receptor beta chain was observed in a study of blood T cell repertoires in COVID-19 (TCRdb year 2020). Some background on the complete study: Collaborator samples came from the United States, Italy and Spain and covered acute and convalescent phases of COVID-19. A freely available public database, intended as a resource for researchers studying the immune response to SARS-CoV-2, is where the repertoires were released. The prospective study material was composed of cDNA or gDNA derived from T cells, B-cell-depleted T cells, or PBMCs. Samples were obtained from the ongoing ImmuneRACE study (first 160 participants) and from about 1,300 subjects provided by 6 global collaborators. Where available, HLA class I and class II types were obtained from metadata supplied by the sample provider rather than from assay-based typing. Subjects who had been exposed to COVID-19, were actively infected with it, or had recovered from it provided the deeply sampled blood TCRbeta repertoires that made up the dataset. The sample metadata nearly always contained a de-identified subject ID, COVID-19 status, age in years and sex.

TCRbeta CDR3 regions were amplified from genomic DNA by means of the immunoSEQ Assay, a bias-controlled multiplex PCR. Regarding the original processing steps: The number of nucleated cells in each sample was estimated by amplification of reference gene primers within the assay. To quantify the absolute abundance of each unique TCRbeta CDR3 rearrangement, sequence reads were collapsed and filtered. For each sample, productive Simpson clonality was calculated as the square root of Simpson's diversity index across productive rearrangements. Imported from immuneACCESS, the table was reduced by TCRdb to in-frame sequences with V and J called. These copies leave out some clones; in studies compared against another copy, an unresolved V gene accounts for under half, and the cause of the remainder is not known. D and trimming were read from the DNA, whereas the V and J calls and clone size are those reported in that table. This sample comprises approximately 160,000 clones, around 80% of them detected only once. The ten largest account for roughly 18% of the sample.

Broader findings and caveats from the paper: The amount of clinical and demographic metadata varied by source and participant and was provided uncurated.

About this clone: The antigen it recognizes is unknown. No clone much larger than this one lies a single base away; base qualities are absent.

Each collaborating institution followed its own protocols to collect whole blood in K2EDTA tubes. For TCRbeta analysis, collaborators shipped samples as frozen whole blood, isolated PBMCs, or DNA extracted from either of those sample types. Sequenced: peripheral blood. The sequence derives from an elderly woman with acute or convalescent COVID-19.

The DNA sequence is as follows: TGTGCCAGCAGTTACGGTAGGGGGCGAAGAGAGACCCAGTACTTC. It specifies CASSYGRGRRETQYF. The chain employs TRBV6-5 and TRBJ2-5, with 7 junctional bases fitting TRBD1. At the junction V is shortened by 2 bases and J by 4 bases; bases outside the gene matches: 7. Including cysteine and phenylalanine, the CDR3 has 15 amino acids. Solely the CDR3 DNA is kept, with 45 bases framed from the first base. Per the germline V gene, MNHEY is the CDR1 and SVGAGI is the CDR2.